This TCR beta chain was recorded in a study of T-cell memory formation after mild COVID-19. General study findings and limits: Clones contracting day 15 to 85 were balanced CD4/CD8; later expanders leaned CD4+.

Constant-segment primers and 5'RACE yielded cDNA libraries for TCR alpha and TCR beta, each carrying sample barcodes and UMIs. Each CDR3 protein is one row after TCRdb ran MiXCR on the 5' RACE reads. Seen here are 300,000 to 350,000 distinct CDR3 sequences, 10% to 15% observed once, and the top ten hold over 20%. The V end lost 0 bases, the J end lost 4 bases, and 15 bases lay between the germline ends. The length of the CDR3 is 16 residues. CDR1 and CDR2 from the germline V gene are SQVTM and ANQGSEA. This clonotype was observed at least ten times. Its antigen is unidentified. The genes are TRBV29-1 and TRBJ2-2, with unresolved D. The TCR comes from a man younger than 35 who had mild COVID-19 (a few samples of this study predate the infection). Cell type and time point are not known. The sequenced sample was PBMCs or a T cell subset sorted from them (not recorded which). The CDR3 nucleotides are TGCAGCGTTGAAGATTGGCCAGCAAAAGGCACCGGGGAGCTGTTTTTT. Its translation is CSVEDWPAKGTGELFF.